The 10 T cell receptor beta chains given below trace back to one sample, sequenced in a study of T-cell memory formation after mild COVID-19. TCRdb redid the calling of the 5' RACE reads with MiXCR, one entry per CDR3 protein. The profile shows 410,000 or so distinct CDR3 sequences, under 25% of them singletons. Material for sequencing was PBMCs or a T cell subset sorted from them (not recorded which). The receptors stem from an adult woman who had mild COVID-19 (a few samples of this study predate the infection). Cell type and time point are not known.

The chain uses TRBV12-3 or TRBV12-4 and TRBJ2-2, with 7 bases matching TRBD1. The CDR3 extends over 14 amino acids. The V segment lost 5 bases and the J segment 7 bases; nucleotides outside the gene matches: 7. CDR3 DNA: TGTGCCAGCAGTCACAACAGGGGCCTCGGGGAGCTGTTTTTT. This sequence encodes CASSHNRGLGELFF.

This clonotype came up a few times. The rearrangement links TRBV5-4 to TRBJ2-7, with TRBD1 matching over 9 bases. The V gene's germline CDR1 is SGHNT and CDR2 YYREEE (reference sequence). J lost 3 bases, V lost 0 bases, and 10 bases had no gene match. This CDR3 has 17 residues. The DNA of the CDR3 is TGTGCCAGCAGCTTGGGGTCCTGGACAGGGGAGTACTACGAGCAGTACTTC. It codes for CASSLGSWTGEYYEQYF.

This clonotype has only a few counts. The J gene is TRBJ2-1, the V gene TRBV5-1, with 13 bases that match TRBD2. The J segment lost 2 bases and the V segment lost 4 bases, leaving 6 bases of the junction unmatched. Looked up from germline, CDR1 is SGHRS and CDR2 is YFSETQ. This CDR3 contains 17 residues. In nucleotides, the CDR3 is TGCGCCAGCAGCCGGGGACTAGCGGGGATCACCTACAATGAGCAGTTCTTC. It translates to CASSRGLAGITYNEQFF.

A remark on this clonotype: Sequence at one end of the junction differs from germline and may be a read error. The gene calls are TRBV7-2 and TRBJ1-4; the D is unclear. The germline gives CDR1 SGHTA, CDR2 FQGNSA. CDR3 size: 14 residues. The CDR3 nucleotides are TGTGCTAGCAGCGTCTTTGCGGACAATGAAAAACTGTTTTTT. This sequence encodes CASSVFADNEKLFF.

V and J are TRBV12-3 or TRBV12-4 and TRBJ1-2; TRBD1 agrees at 9 bases. This CDR3 is built from 16 residues. Germline trimming cut 2 bases from V and 7 bases from J; bases unmatched to any gene: 11. CDR3 sequence reads: CASSLRTGVMASGYTF. For the CDR3, the DNA is TGTGCCAGCAGTTTACGGACAGGGGTCATGGCATCTGGCTACACCTTC.

There are a few counts of this clonotype. The J gene is TRBJ2-1, the V gene TRBV10-3, with 11 nucleotides matching TRBD1. In germline, CDR1 is ENHRY, CDR2 SYGVKD. This CDR3 has 15 amino acids. J lost 8 bases, V lost 3 bases, and 6 bases had no gene match. CDR3 loop: CAISEWTGGIDEQFF. The DNA of the CDR3 is TGTGCCATCAGTGAATGGACAGGGGGCATAGATGAGCAGTTCTTC.

The rearrangement uses TRBV29-1 and TRBJ2-5; TRBD1 aligns across 7 bases. CDR1 is SQVTM, CDR2 ANQGSEA, per germline. CDR3 length: 14 residues. V lost 4 bases and J lost 6; bases outside the gene matches: 11. The CDR3 is CSVGRGQDGKTQYF. CDR3 sequence (DNA): TGCAGCGTTGGGAGAGGACAGGACGGAAAGACCCAGTACTTC.

This clonotype was seen ten or more times. The chain links TRBV11-2 to TRBJ2-7; 7 positions agree with TRBD2. Germline CDR1 is SGHAT and CDR2 is FQNNGV. The CDR3 spans 13 residues. After removal of 8 bases from V and 0 bases from J, the junction contained 4 bases not matched to a gene. The CDR3 coding sequence is TGTGCCAGCGGGGGGGGGACCTCCTACGAGCAGTACTTC. Translated: CASGGGTSYEQYF.

The table lists this clonotype with a few counts. This chain joins TRBV20-1 and TRBJ2-1; D unresolved. Trimming took 3 bases from V and 0 from J, leaving 12 bases between them. Germline V CDR1 and CDR2: DFQATT, SNEGSKA (reference sequence). CDR3 length: 15 residues. CDR3 sequence: CSARGSSSSYNEQFF. Written as DNA, the CDR3 is TGCAGTGCTAGGGGCTCTTCCAGCTCCTACAATGAGCAGTTCTTC.

V usage is TRBV27 and J usage is TRBJ2-1, with 8 nucleotides matching TRBD2. Losses at the gene ends were 5 bases for V and 7 bases for J; bases not matched to a gene: 16. The CDR3 length is 17 residues. Germline-derived CDR1 and CDR2 are MNHEY and SMNVEV (reference sequence). The CDR3 spells CASSPGDFGGAFNEQFF. The CDR3 DNA is TGTGCCAGCAGTCCCGGGGATTTCGGGGGGGCCTTTAATGAGCAGTTCTTC.